The 7 T cell receptor beta chains in this list originate from one sample, sequenced in a study of T cells in tuberculosis. The repertoire was sequenced with immunoSEQ multiplex PCR; TCRdb's copy has only in-frame clones and lacks some. Of about 59,000 clones listed, 65% to 90% are singletons. Cells were sorted from thawed PBMC rested overnight and stained with GMM-loaded CD1B tetramer, viability dye and anti-CD3. C32 glucose monomycolate from Rhodococcus equi was loaded onto the CD1B tetramers. The sample consisted of CD1b-GMM tetramer-negative cells sorted from PBMCs. The origin of the receptors is an adult woman with latent tuberculosis.

The V call is TRBV6-5, the J call TRBJ1-2; 9 nucleotides line up with TRBD1. Germline V gene lookup returns CDR1 MNHEY and CDR2 SVGAGI. The CDR3 length is 15 residues. V dropped 8 bases and J dropped 3; count of bases not matched to a gene: 10. CDR3 amino acids: CASYTMGQGHYGYTF. CDR3 coding DNA: TGTGCCAGCTACACGATGGGACAGGGCCACTATGGCTACACCTTC.

CDR3 nucleotides: TGTGCCAGCAGCCGGGGGAGGGGGTATGATGAAAAACTGTTTTTT. This sequence encodes CASSRGRGYDEKLFF. This chain connects TRBV7-8 to TRBJ1-4, with D maybe TRBD1 (6 bases). Germline V gene lookup returns CDR1 SGHVS and CDR2 FQNEAQ. Trimming pared 5 bases from V and 6 bases from J, leaving 16 bases between. This CDR3 region has 15 residues.

The gene calls are TRBV14 and TRBJ1-2; D possibly corresponds to TRBD1 (5 bases). Germline V CDR1 and CDR2: SGHDN, FVKESK. The CDR3 totals 13 residues. Trimming shortened V by 1 base and J by 4 bases, and 7 bases separated the two germline ends. This CDR3 reads CASSQGQSYGYTF. The CDR3 DNA follows: TGTGCCAGCAGCCAAGGACAGAGCTATGGCTACACCTTC.

This chain joins TRBV5-1 and TRBJ2-7, with 8 nucleotides matching TRBD2. The germline CDR1 and CDR2 sequences are SGHRS and YFSETQ. Trimming removed 3 bases from V and 1 base from J; junction bases left unmatched: 6. This CDR3 is 15 amino acids long. The CDR3 reads CASSSTSGPSYEQYF. In DNA, the CDR3 is TGCGCCAGCAGCTCTACTAGCGGACCTTCCTACGAGCAGTACTTC.

This sequence joins TRBV20-1 and TRBJ2-1; TRBD2 is a possible D gene (6 bases). The germline V gene encodes CDR1 DFQATT and CDR2 SNEGSKA (reference sequence). CDR3 size: 11 residues. CDR3 sequence (DNA): TGCAGCCCGACTAGAAACAATGAGCAGTTCTTC. Translated, it gives CSPTRNNEQFF.

V and J are TRBV5-6 and TRBJ2-3; D is possibly TRBD2 (5 bases). The V end lost 1 base, the J end lost 1 base, and 16 bases lay between the germline ends. In germline, CDR1 is SGHDT, CDR2 YYEEEE. This CDR3 has 17 amino acids. For the CDR3, the DNA is TGTGCCAGCAGCTTGAGGGCTAGCCCCCGCCGCACAGATACGCAGTATTTT. This translates into CASSLRASPRRTDTQYF.

V gene TRBV19 combines with J gene TRBJ2-3; 8 bases fit TRBD1. This CDR3 region has 15 residues. V trimming: 6 bases; J trimming: 4 bases; junction bases outside the gene matches: 9. CDR1 is LNHDA and CDR2 is SQIVND in the germline V gene (reference sequence). CDR3 sequence reads: CASSPRTGWADTQYF. CDR3 nucleotide sequence: TGTGCCAGTAGCCCCCGGACAGGGTGGGCAGATACGCAGTATTTT. The whole variable domain, filled in from reference TRBV19 and TRBJ2-3, reads DGGITQSPKYLFRKEGQNVTLSCEQNLNHDAMYWYRQDPGQGLRLIYYSQIVNDFQKGDIAEGYSVSREKKESFPLTVTSAQKNPTAFYLCASSPRTGWADTQYFGPGTRLTVL.